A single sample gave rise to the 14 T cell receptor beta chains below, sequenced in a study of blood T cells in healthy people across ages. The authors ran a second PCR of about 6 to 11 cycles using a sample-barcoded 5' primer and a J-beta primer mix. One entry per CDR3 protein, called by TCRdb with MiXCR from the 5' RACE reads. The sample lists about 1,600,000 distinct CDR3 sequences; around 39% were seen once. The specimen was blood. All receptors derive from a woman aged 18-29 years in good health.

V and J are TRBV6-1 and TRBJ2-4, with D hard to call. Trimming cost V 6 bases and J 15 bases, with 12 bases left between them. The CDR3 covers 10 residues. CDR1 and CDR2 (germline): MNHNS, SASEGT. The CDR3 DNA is TGTGCCAGCAGCGGGCTACTTAGGTACTTC. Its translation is CASSGLLRYF.

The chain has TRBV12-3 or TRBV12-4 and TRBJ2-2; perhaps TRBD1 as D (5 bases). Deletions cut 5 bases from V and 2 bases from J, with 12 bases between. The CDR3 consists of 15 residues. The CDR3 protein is CASSLRQRNTGELFF. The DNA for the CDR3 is TGTGCCAGCAGTCTAAGACAGAGAAACACCGGGGAGCTGTTTTTT.

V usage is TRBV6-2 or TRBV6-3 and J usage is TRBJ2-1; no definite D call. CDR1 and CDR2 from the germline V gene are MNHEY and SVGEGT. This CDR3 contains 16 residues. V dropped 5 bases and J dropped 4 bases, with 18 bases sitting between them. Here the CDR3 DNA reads TGTGCCAGCAGTAGCGCGACGGTTGATCCTTACAATGAGCAGTTCTTC. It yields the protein CASSSATVDPYNEQFF.

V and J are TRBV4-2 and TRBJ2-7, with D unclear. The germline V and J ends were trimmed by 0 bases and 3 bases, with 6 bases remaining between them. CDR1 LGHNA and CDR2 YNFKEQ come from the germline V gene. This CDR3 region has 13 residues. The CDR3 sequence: CASSQDRYYEQYF. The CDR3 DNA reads TGTGCCAGCAGCCAAGACAGATACTACGAGCAGTACTTC.

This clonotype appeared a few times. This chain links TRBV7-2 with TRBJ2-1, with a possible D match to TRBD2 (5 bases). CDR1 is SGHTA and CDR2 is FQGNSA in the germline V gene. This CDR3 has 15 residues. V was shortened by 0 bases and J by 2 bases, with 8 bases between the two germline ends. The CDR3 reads CASSLAGETYNEQFF. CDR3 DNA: TGTGCCAGCAGCTTAGCTGGGGAGACCTACAATGAGCAGTTCTTC.

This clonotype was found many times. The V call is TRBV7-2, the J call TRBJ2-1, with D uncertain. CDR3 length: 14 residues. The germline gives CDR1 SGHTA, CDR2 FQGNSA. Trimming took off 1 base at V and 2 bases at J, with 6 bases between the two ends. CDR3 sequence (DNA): TGTGCCAGCAGCTTAGGGTCGGCCTACAATGAGCAGTTCTTC. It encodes CASSLGSAYNEQFF.

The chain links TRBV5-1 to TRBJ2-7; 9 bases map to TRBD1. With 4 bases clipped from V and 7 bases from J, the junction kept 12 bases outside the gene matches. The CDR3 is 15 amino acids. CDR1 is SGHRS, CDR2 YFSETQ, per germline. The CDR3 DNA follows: TGCGCCAGCAGCCTGGGGGGACAGGGTGAGAATGAGCAGTACTTC. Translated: CASSLGGQGENEQYF. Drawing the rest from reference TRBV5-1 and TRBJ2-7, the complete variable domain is KAGVTQTPRYLIKTRGQQVTLSCSPISGHRSVSWYQQTPGQGLQFLFEYFSETQRNKGNFPGRFSGRQFSNSRSEMNVSTLELGDSALYLCASSLGGQGENEQYFGPGTRLTVT.

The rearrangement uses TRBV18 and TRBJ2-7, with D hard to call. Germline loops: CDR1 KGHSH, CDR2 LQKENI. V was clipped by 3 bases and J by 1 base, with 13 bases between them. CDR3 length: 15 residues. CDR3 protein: CASSPMTGLSYEQYF. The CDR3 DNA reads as TGTGCCAGCTCACCTATGACGGGTTTGTCCTACGAGCAGTACTTC. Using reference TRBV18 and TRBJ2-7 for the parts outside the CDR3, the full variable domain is NAGVMQNPRHLVRRRGQEARLRCSPMKGHSHVYWYRQLPEEGLKFMVYLQKENIIDESGMPKERFSAEFPKEGPSILRIQQVVRGDSAAYFCASSPMTGLSYEQYFGPGTRLTVT.

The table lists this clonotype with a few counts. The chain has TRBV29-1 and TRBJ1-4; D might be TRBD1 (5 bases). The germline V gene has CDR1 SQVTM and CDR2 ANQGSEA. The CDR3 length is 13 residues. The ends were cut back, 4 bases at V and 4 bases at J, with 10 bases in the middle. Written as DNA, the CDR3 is TGCAGCGTTGTAGGGGCCGGTAATGAAAAACTGTTTTTT. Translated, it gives CSVVGAGNEKLFF.

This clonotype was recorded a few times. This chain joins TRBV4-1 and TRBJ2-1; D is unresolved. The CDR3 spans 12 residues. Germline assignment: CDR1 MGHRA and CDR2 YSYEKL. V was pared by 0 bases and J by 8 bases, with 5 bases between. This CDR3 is CASSQDHYEQFF. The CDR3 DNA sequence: TGCGCCAGCAGCCAAGATCATTATGAGCAGTTCTTC.

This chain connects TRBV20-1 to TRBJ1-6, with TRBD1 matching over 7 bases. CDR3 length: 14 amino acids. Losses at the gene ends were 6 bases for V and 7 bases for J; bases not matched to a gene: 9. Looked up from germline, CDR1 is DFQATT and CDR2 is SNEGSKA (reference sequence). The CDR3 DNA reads TGCAGTGCAAGGGAGACAGGGATGAATTCACCCCTCCACTTT. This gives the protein CSARETGMNSPLHF.

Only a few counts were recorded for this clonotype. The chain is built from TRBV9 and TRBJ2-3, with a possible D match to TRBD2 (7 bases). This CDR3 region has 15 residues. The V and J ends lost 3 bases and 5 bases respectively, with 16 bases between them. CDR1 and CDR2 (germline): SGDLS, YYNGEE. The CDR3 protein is CASSEAGLGGDTQYF. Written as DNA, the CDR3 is TGTGCCAGCAGCGAGGCAGGACTAGGGGGAGATACGCAGTATTTT.

Here the CDR3 reads CASSSPTSSNTEAFF. CDR3 nucleotide sequence: TGTGCCAGCAGCTCCCCGACAAGTTCAAACACTGAAGCTTTCTTT. The chain combines TRBV5-5 with TRBJ1-1; D unresolved. This CDR3 spans 15 amino acids. Trimming left V 3 bases short and J 2 bases short, with 14 bases between. In germline, CDR1 is SGHKS, CDR2 YYEKEE (reference sequence).

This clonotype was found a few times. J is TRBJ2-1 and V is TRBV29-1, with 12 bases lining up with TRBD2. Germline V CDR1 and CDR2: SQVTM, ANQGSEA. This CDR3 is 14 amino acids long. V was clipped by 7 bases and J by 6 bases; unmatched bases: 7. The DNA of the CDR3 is TGCAGCGCCACACTAGCGGGAGGATTCAATGAGCAGTTCTTC. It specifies CSATLAGGFNEQFF.